This TCR beta chain was sequenced for a study of vaccination effects on CD4 cells after COVID-19. With the ViraFEST assay, the study expanded antigen-specific CD4+ T cells using viral peptide pools, then sequenced them. Upon completion of around eleven days in culture, CD4+ T cells were isolated. Each vaccine recipient was nucleocapsid antibody negative and had no prior SARS-CoV-2 infection. The CDR3 sequence is 17 residues long. After removal of 5 bases from V and 8 bases from J, the junction contained 10 bases not matched to a gene. Germline assignment: CDR1 LGHNA and CDR2 YNFKEQ. The data were produced by immunoSEQ multiplex PCR, yet TCRdb's version contains in-frame clones alone and is incomplete. The sample shows about 73,000 clones, approximately 75% of them seen only once. Remarks on this clone: Its antigen is not identified.

The study's findings and limits: A shortage of convalescent patients and an absence of early post-infection timepoints characterized the study.

This sample comprised CD4+ T cells from PBMCs cultured with HCoV-NL63 spike peptides, obtained before COVID-19 vaccination. The chain uses TRBV4-2 and TRBJ2-2, with 14 bases fitting TRBD2. This receptor was obtained from a human donor who received a COVID-19 vaccine. The CDR3 loop reads CASSNPGTSGGSGELFF. CDR3 coding DNA: TGTGCCAGCAGCAACCCCGGGACTAGCGGGGGAAGTGGGGAGCTGTTTTTT.